The 5 T cell receptor beta chains below all came from one sample that was sequenced in a study of response to subunit inactivated influenza vaccine. Using its own MiXCR run on the RT-PCR reads, TCRdb lists one record per CDR3 protein. This table holds 550,000 to 800,000 distinct CDR3 sequences, 15% to 18% found once. The input for sequencing was PBMCs from blood, taken approximately 12 days after vaccination. These receptors were obtained from a man aged 50-60 years who received an inactivated influenza vaccine.

This clonotype showed up just a few times. The chain joins TRBV28 to TRBJ1-2, with D unclear. Per germline, CDR1 MDHEN and CDR2 SYDVKM. Trimming took 2 bases from V and 4 from J, leaving 11 bases between them. This CDR3 is 14 amino acids long. The CDR3 coding sequence is TGTGCCAGCAGTTTAGGAGGCAGGCGCTATGGCTACACCTTC. This translates into CASSLGGRRYGYTF.

The V call is TRBV11-2, the J call TRBJ1-1; D is unclear. V was cut by 2 bases and J by 5 bases, with 9 bases left in between. CDR1 and CDR2 from the germline V gene are SGHAT and FQNNGV. The CDR3 sequence is 13 residues long. The CDR3 sequence: CASSLREWTEAFF. DNA of the CDR3: TGTGCCAGCAGCTTACGGGAATGGACTGAAGCTTTCTTT.

In this sample, this clonotype turned up many times. The CDR3 region is CASSPLDRQGYGYTF. The CDR3, as DNA: TGTGCCAGCAGCCCTTTAGACAGACAAGGCTATGGCTACACCTTC. The chain recombines TRBV28 with TRBJ1-2; TRBD1 might be the D (5 bases). This CDR3 is 15 amino acids long. With 6 bases removed from V and 4 bases from J, the gap between germline ends came to 18 bases. Germline CDR1 reads MDHEN; CDR2 reads SYDVKM.

The chain recombines TRBV28 with TRBJ2-5, with D perhaps matching TRBD2 (6 bases). CDR1 and CDR2 (germline): MDHEN, SYDVKM. The CDR3 runs 15 residues. Trimming cost V 5 bases and J 3 bases, with 16 bases left between them. The CDR3 sequence: CASSPPGVGKETQYF. In DNA, the CDR3 is TGTGCCAGCAGTCCCCCGGGGGTCGGGAAAGAGACCCAGTACTTC.

V gene TRBV29-1 combines with J gene TRBJ2-1; TRBD2 is a possible D gene (6 bases). The CDR3 is 16 residues long. V lost 3 bases and J lost 4, with 19 bases in between. Germline CDR1 SQVTM, CDR2 ANQGSEA. The CDR3 sequence is CSVERGRRVAYNEQFF. As DNA, the CDR3 is TGCAGCGTTGAGAGGGGCAGGAGGGTGGCATACAATGAGCAGTTCTTC.